This T cell receptor (beta chain) was sequenced during a study of patients and donors after allogeneic stem cell transplantation. In this sample, this clonotype turned up a few times. V dropped 7 bases and J dropped 6; count of bases not matched to a gene: 4. CDR3 length: 14 residues. TCRdb called the RT-PCR reads again in MiXCR, with one record for every CDR3 protein. The repertoire holds more than 850,000 distinct CDR3 sequences, with 15% to 20% as singletons. This clonotype was obtained from a human donor who was either an allogeneic HSCT recipient or a stem cell or donor lymphocyte infusion donor (not recorded which). It is not recorded whose cells these are; they may come from a transplant donor. This chain uses TRBV12-3 or TRBV12-4 with TRBJ2-1; 12 nucleotides line up with TRBD1. The sample was blood, either unsorted or a sorted T cell fraction (not recorded which). The CDR3 reads CASKGQGAPNEQFF. The CDR3 bases are TGTGCCAGCAAGGGACAGGGGGCCCCCAATGAGCAGTTCTTC.